A selection of T cell receptor beta chains follows, all from one sample in a study of blood T cells in healthy people across ages. TCRdb recomputed calls from the 5' RACE reads with MiXCR, one row per CDR3 protein. The profile shows under 2,000,000 distinct CDR3 sequences, 49% of them singletons. The sequencing sample was made of blood. These receptors originate from a woman aged 35 to 49 in good health. Both conserved end residues are part of each CDR3. D genes are given only for firm matches. The size field is filled for only some rows; it gives once, few, many or a size class.

j_gene	d_gene	v_gene	abundance	CDR3aa	CDR3nt
TRBJ2-1	NA	TRBV20-1	NA	CSAKRGIQRNEQFF	TGCAGTGCTAAACGGGGCATCCAGAGGAATGAGCAGTTCTTC
TRBJ1-4	NA	TRBV5-1	few	CASSIAANEKLFF	TGCGCCAGCAGCATCGCGGCCAATGAAAAACTGTTTTTT
TRBJ2-7	NA	TRBV4-3	few	CASSQEWRGSYEQYF	TGCGCCAGCAGCCAAGAATGGAGGGGCTCCTACGAGCAGTACTTC
TRBJ1-2	NA	TRBV5-1	NA	CASGAGLRGYTF	TGCGCCAGCGGCGCGGGATTACGTGGCTACACCTTC
TRBJ1-2	NA	TRBV29-1	NA	CSVETGIPTF	TGCAGCGTTGAAACAGGGATCCCCACCTTC
TRBJ1-2	NA	TRBV25-1	few	CASSEYGGSGPIDYGYTF	TGTGCCAGCAGTGAATACGGTGGGTCGGGACCTATCGACTATGGCTACACCTTC
TRBJ2-4	NA	TRBV7-2	NA	CASSLAVVGWDKNIQYF	TGTGCCAGCAGCTTAGCTGTGGTAGGTTGGGACAAAAACATTCAGTACTTC
TRBJ1-1	NA	TRBV6-2/TRBV6-3	NA	CASSPYKSGGEAFF	TGTGCCAGCAGTCCATATAAAAGCGGAGGGGAAGCTTTCTTT
TRBJ2-5	TRBD2	TRBV6-2/TRBV6-3	few	CASRHSGGWQETQYF	TGTGCCAGCAGACACTCGGGGGGATGGCAAGAGACCCAGTACTTC
TRBJ2-4	TRBD1	TRBV7-2	NA	CASSDWTGAIQYF	TGTGCCAGCAGCGACTGGACAGGGGCCATTCAGTACTTC
TRBJ1-1	NA	TRBV6-5	NA	CASSYTQGRLEAFF	TGTGCCAGCAGTTACACACAGGGACGGCTAGAAGCTTTCTTT
TRBJ2-5	NA	TRBV11-2	few	CASRRTWETQYF	TGTGCCAGCAGGCGGACCTGGGAGACCCAGTACTTC
TRBJ1-1	NA	TRBV29-1	NA	CSGAPGTNTEAFF	TGCAGCGGCGCCCCCGGGACTAACACTGAAGCTTTCTTT
TRBJ2-5	TRBD2	TRBV28	NA	CASRAGVAETQYF	TGTGCCAGCAGAGCGGGGGTGGCAGAGACCCAGTACTTC
TRBJ2-1	NA	TRBV29-1	NA	CSGELGERRFF	TGCAGCGGTGAACTCGGAGAAAGAAGGTTCTTC
TRBJ2-3	TRBD1	TRBV9	NA	CASSVALTGSTDTQYF	TGTGCCAGCAGCGTAGCTTTGACAGGGTCCACAGATACGCAGTATTTT
TRBJ2-5	TRBD1	TRBV6-5	NA	CASSKSRDRVKETQYF	TGTGCCAGCAGCAAAAGCCGGGACAGGGTCAAGGAGACCCAGTACTTC
TRBJ2-1	NA	TRBV10-2	NA	CASSESGGAGPYNEQFF	TGCGCCAGCAGTGAGTCGGGGGGGGCAGGGCCCTACAATGAGCAGTTCTTC
TRBJ2-7	TRBD2	TRBV27	once	CASSPPGRVGVEQYF	TGTGCCAGCAGTCCCCCGGGGAGGGTAGGGGTCGAGCAGTACTTC
TRBJ2-1	NA	TRBV7-2	NA	CASSSKTGLDYNEQFF	TGTGCCAGCAGCTCGAAGACAGGACTTGATTACAATGAGCAGTTCTTC
TRBJ2-7	NA	TRBV18	NA	CASSKSPGASSYEQYF	TGTGCCAGCTCAAAGTCCCCAGGGGCCAGCTCCTACGAGCAGTACTTC
TRBJ2-1	NA	TRBV24-1	NA	CATRSATLGRNEQFF	TGTGCCACCAGGTCCGCGACATTGGGGAGGAATGAGCAGTTCTTC
TRBJ1-2	NA	TRBV4-2	few	CASSQDGDTYGYTF	TGTGCCAGCAGCCAAGACGGGGACACCTATGGCTACACCTTC